This T cell receptor beta chain was found in a study of cytomegalovirus exposure and HLA in healthy donors. Germline assignment: CDR1 MGHRA and CDR2 YSYEKL. This CDR3 region has 14 residues. Between the trimmed V and J ends, which lost 4 bases and 5 bases, there was a span of 13 bases. The PCR ran on 60 Vbeta and 13 Jbeta primers. As handled by the study authors: In a later analysis, of roughly 73 million unique beta chains, roughly 10 million appeared in at least two donors. The method was immunoSEQ multiplex PCR; TCRdb's version includes in-frame clones alone and lacks a portion of them. V, J and clone size were drawn from that table, and D and trimming were deduced from the DNA. The sample carries roughly 180,000 clones, over 70% recorded once. Whole-study results and caveats: In a later analysis, at a false discovery rate of 0.05, under 20,000 TCR beta sequences matched HLA alleles. The study labeled 164 TCR beta chains cytomegalovirus-associated.

Comments on this clone: Antigen: not known.

This clonotype originated in a man in his thirties or forties in good health and CMV-seropositive. The gene calls are TRBV4-1 and TRBJ2-3; D is perhaps TRBD2 (5 bases). Sequencing was performed on PBMCs. CDR3 loop: CASSRQPAGDTQYF. DNA for the CDR3: TGCGCCAGCAGCCGGCAGCCGGCGGGAGATACGCAGTATTTT.